This entry lists 15 T cell receptor beta chains sequenced from one sample in a study of T cells expressing NK-cell markers. TCRdb reprocessed the 5' RACE reads and keeps a single row for each CDR3 protein, giving no DNA. Across roughly 350,000 distinct CDR3 sequences, the top ten clones capture around 5% of the sample. The material sequenced was blood T cells: a sorted CD56 or NKG2C T cell subset, CD4+ or CD8+ T cells, or bulk PBMC T cells (not recorded which). The receptors here all came from a man aged 18 to 69 in good health.

The chain is built from TRBV20-1 and TRBJ1-3. Germline CDR1 DFQATT, CDR2 SNEGSKA (reference sequence). The CDR3 spans 14 residues. CDR3 loop: CSAPARRSGNTIYF.

The rearrangement joins TRBV11-2 to TRBJ2-7. The CDR3 runs 14 residues. Germline CDR1 SGHAT, CDR2 FQNNGV. CDR3: CASSLTTNVYEQYF.

The rearrangement joins TRBV4-2 to TRBJ1-4. The germline CDR1 and CDR2 sequences are LGHNA and YNFKEQ. This CDR3 comprises 12 residues. The chain's CDR3 is CASSQGASELFF.

This rearrangement joins TRBV6-1 to TRBJ2-1; TCRdb's D call of TRBD1 is untestable without DNA. CDR1 is MNHNS, CDR2 SASEGT, per germline. The CDR3 extends over 15 amino acids. CDR3 loop: CASSELPLGYNEQFF.

The rearrangement uses TRBV18 and TRBJ1-1; the TCRdb D gene call, TRBD1, has no DNA to confirm it. The CDR3 has 15 amino acids. Germline assignment: CDR1 KGHSH and CDR2 LQKENI. CDR3 amino acids: CASSPLPGQETEAFF. The full variable domain, in which reference TRBV18 and TRBJ1-1 provide the parts outside the CDR3, is NAGVMQNPRHLVRRRGQEARLRCSPMKGHSHVYWYRQLPEEGLKFMVYLQKENIIDESGMPKERFSAEFPKEGPSILRIQQVVRGDSAAYFCASSPLPGQETEAFFGQGTRLTVV.

The V gene is TRBV6-1, the J gene TRBJ1-3. Looked up from germline, CDR1 is MNHNS and CDR2 is SASEGT. This CDR3 contains 18 residues. This chain's CDR3 is CASSEKSWQTPTGNTIYF.

The CDR3 loop is CASSWRGGPEDTQYF. The chain is built from TRBV6-5 and TRBJ2-3; there is no DNA to check the TCRdb D call of TRBD1. CDR1 is MNHEY, CDR2 SVGAGI, per germline. The CDR3 spans 15 residues.

The V call is TRBV28, the J call TRBJ2-4. The germline gives CDR1 MDHEN, CDR2 SYDVKM. The CDR3 runs 16 residues. CDR3 loop: CASSQDTRRAKNIQYF.

The chain uses TRBV7-3 and TRBJ1-3. Per germline, CDR1 SGHTA and CDR2 FQGTGA. The CDR3 totals 12 residues. The CDR3 reads CARQESGNTIYF.

The gene calls are TRBV6-5 and TRBJ2-2. CDR3 length equals 16 residues. Germline V CDR1 and CDR2: MNHEY, SVGAGI. Here the CDR3 reads CASSYFASLNTGELFF.

The chain combines TRBV24-1 with TRBJ2-2; the TCRdb call, TRBD1, lacks DNA for checking. The CDR3 has 14 amino acids. Per the germline V gene, CDR1 is KGHDR and CDR2 is SFDVKD. The CDR3 loop reads CATSDTHRTGELFF.

The chain has TRBV7-9 and TRBJ1-2; lacking DNA, the TRBD1 call made by TCRdb goes unchecked. CDR1 SEHNR and CDR2 FQNEAQ come from the germline V gene (reference sequence). This CDR3 comprises 16 residues. CDR3 loop: CASSARTGFANYGYTF.

The V and J genes are TRBV11-3 and TRBJ2-7; TCRdb's D call of TRBD2 is untestable without DNA. The germline V gene has CDR1 SGHNT and CDR2 YENEEA. The CDR3 loop spans 17 amino acids. CDR3 sequence reads: CASSLTSGGLLAYEQYF.

The V gene is TRBV6-2 or TRBV6-3, the J gene TRBJ2-5. CDR3 length: 15 amino acids. The germline V gene encodes CDR1 MNHEY and CDR2 SVGEGT. CDR3 sequence reads: CASSYGSGVQETQYF.

The rearrangement joins TRBV27 to TRBJ2-2; TCRdb lists TRBD2, though no DNA is available to test this call. Germline V lookup: CDR1 MNHEY, CDR2 SMNVEV (reference sequence). The CDR3 is 16 amino acids. The CDR3 sequence: CASADIAGVPTGELFF.